This T cell receptor beta chain stems from a study of CD8+ T cells in alopecia areata. Study at large: Administration of oral tofacitinib to treated patients was at 5 to 10 mg twice daily. Treatment with tofacitinib (6 to 18 months) was followed by 6 months off drug.

The authors extracted RNA and reverse transcribed it into cDNA as the sequencing template. The assay was immunoSEQ multiplex PCR, and TCRdb's table has in-frame clones only and misses some. The sample consists of fewer than 80,000 clones, 60% of them appearing once. The sample holds one count of this clone. V lost 0 bases and J 0 bases, leaving 4 bases between the germline ends. The CDR3 is 15 amino acids. The germline V gene has CDR1 SGDLS and CDR2 YYNGEE. The sample here was CD8+ T cells sorted from blood, taken at week 0. This receptor was taken from a human donor with alopecia areata. V gene TRBV9 combines with J gene TRBJ2-6; D not certain. The CDR3 is CASSVALSGANVLTF. The DNA for the CDR3 is TGTGCCAGCAGCGTAGCCCTCTCTGGGGCCAACGTCCTGACTTTC.